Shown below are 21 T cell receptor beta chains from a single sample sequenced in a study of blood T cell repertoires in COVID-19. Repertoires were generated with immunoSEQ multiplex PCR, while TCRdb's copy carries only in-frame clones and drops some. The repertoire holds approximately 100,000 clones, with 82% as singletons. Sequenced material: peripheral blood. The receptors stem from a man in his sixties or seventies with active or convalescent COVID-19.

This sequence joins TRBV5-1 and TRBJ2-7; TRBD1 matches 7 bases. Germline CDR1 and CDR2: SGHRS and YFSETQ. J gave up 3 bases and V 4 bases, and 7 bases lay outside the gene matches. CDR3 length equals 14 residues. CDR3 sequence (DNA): TGCGCCAGCAGCATTCGACAGGGAAGCTACGAGCAGTACTTC. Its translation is CASSIRQGSYEQYF.

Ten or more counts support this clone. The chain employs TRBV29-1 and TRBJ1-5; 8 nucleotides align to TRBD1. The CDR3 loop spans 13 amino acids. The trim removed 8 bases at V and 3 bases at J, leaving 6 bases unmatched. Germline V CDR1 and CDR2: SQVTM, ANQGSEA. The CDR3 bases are TGCAGCACTTCGACAGGGGTCAATCAGCCCCAGCATTTT. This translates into CSTSTGVNQPQHF.

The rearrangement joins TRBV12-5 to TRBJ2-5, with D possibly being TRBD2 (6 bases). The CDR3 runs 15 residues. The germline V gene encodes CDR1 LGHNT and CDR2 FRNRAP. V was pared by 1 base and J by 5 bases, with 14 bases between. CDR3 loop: CASGLGLASGETQYF. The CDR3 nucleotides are TGTGCTAGTGGTTTGGGGCTAGCGTCCGGGGAGACCCAGTACTTC. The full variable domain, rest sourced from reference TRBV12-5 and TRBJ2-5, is DARVTQTPRHKVTEMGQEVTMRCQPILGHNTVFWYRQTMMQGLELLAYFRNRAPLDDSGMPKDRFSAEMPDATLATLKIQPSEPRDSAVYFCASGLGLASGETQYFGPGTRLLVL.

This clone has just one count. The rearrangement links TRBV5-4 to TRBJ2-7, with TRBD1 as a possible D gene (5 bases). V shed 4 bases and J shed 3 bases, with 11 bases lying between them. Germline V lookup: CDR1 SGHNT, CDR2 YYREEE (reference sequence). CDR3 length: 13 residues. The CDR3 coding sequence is TGTGCCAGCAGCATTGACAGTTTCTACGAGCAGTACTTC. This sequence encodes CASSIDSFYEQYF. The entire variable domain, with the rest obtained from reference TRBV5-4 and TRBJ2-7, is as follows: ETGVTQSPTHLIKTRGQQVTLRCSSQSGHNTVSWYQQALGQGPQFIFQYYREEENGRGNFPPRFSGLQFPNYSSELNVNALELDDSALYLCASSIDSFYEQYFGPGTRLTVT.

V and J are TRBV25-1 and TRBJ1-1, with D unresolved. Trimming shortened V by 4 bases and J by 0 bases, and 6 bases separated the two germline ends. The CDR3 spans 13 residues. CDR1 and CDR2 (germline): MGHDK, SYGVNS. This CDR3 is CASSADMNTEAFF. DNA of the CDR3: TGTGCCAGCAGTGCAGACATGAACACTGAAGCTTTCTTT.

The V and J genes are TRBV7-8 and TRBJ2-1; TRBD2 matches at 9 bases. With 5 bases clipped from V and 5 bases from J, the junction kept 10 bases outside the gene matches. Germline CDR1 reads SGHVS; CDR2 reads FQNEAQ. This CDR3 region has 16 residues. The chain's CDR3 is CASSRPKGLAHNEQFF. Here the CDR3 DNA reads TGTGCCAGCAGCCGCCCCAAGGGACTAGCCCACAATGAGCAGTTCTTC.

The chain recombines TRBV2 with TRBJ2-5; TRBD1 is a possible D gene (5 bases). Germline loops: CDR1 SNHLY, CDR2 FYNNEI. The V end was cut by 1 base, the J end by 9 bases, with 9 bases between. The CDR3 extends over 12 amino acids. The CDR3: CASSEGLGAQYF. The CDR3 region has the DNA TGTGCCAGCAGTGAAGGTTTAGGGGCCCAGTACTTC.

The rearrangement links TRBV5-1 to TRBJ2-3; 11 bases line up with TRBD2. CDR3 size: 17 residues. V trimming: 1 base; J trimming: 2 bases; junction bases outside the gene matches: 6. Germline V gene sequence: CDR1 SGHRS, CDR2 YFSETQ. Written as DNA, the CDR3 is TGCGCCAGCAGCTTGACTAGCGGGGGTGGAGTCACAGATACGCAGTATTTT. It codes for CASSLTSGGGVTDTQYF.

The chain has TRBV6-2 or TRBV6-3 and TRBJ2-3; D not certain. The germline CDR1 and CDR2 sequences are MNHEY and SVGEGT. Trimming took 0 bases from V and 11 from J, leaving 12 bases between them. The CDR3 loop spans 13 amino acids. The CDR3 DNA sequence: TGTGCCAGCAGTTACTCGACTGTTATGGGGCAGTATTTT. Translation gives CASSYSTVMGQYF.

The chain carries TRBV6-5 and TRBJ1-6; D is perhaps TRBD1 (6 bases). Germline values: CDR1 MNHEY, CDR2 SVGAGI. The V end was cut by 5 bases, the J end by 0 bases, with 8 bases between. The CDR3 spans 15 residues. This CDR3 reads CASSPDSSYNSPLHF. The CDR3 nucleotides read TGTGCCAGCAGTCCGGACAGCTCCTATAATTCACCCCTCCACTTT.

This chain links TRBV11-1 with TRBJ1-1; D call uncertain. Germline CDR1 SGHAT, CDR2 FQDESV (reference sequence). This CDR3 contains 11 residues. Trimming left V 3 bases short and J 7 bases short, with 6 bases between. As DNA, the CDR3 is TGTGCCAGCAGCTTTAGCAGTGAAGCTTTCTTT. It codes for CASSFSSEAFF. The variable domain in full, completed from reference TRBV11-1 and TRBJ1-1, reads EAEVAQSPRYKITEKSQAVAFWCDPISGHATLYWYRQILGQGPELLVQFQDESVVDDSQLPKDRFSAERLKGVDSTLKIQPAELGDSAMYLCASSFSSEAFFGQGTRLTVV.

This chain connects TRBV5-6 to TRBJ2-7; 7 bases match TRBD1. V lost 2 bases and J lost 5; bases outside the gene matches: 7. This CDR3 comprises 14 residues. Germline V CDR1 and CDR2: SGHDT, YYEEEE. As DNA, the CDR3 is TGTGCCAGCAGCTTCCAACAGGGGAGTAACGAGCAGTACTTC. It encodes CASSFQQGSNEQYF. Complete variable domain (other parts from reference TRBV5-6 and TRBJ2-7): DAGVTQSPTHLIKTRGQQVTLRCSPKSGHDTVSWYQQALGQGPQFIFQYYEEEERQRGNFPDRFSGHQFPNYSSELNVNALLLGDSALYLCASSFQQGSNEQYFGPGTRLTVT.

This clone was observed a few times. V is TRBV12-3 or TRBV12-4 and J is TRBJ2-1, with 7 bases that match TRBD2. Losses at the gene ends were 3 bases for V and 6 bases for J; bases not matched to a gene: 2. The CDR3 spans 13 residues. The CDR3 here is CASSFLAANEQFF. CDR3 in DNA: TGTGCCAGCAGTTTCCTAGCGGCCAATGAGCAGTTCTTC.

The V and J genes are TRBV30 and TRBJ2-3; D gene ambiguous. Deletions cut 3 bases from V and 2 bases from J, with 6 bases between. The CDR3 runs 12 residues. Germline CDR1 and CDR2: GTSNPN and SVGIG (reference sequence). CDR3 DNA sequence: TGTGCCTGGAGCGCACTCACAGATACGCAGTATTTT. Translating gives CAWSALTDTQYF.

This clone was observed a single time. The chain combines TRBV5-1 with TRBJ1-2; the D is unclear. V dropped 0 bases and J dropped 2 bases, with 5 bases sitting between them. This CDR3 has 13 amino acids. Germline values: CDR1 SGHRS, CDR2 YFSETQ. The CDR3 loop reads CASSLDNNYGYTF. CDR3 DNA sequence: TGCGCCAGCAGCTTGGACAACAACTATGGCTACACCTTC.

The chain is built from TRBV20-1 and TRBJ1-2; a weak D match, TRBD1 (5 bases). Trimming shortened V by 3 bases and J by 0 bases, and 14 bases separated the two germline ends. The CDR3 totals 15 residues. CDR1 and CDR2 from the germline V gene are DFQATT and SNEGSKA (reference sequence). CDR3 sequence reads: CSASPQATSNYGYTF. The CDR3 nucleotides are TGCAGTGCTAGTCCACAGGCGACCTCTAACTATGGCTACACCTTC.

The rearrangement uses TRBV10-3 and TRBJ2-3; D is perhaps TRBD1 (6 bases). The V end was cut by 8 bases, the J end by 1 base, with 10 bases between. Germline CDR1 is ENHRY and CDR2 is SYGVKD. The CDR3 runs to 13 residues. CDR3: CAILQGGTDTQYF. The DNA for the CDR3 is TGTGCCATCTTACAGGGCGGCACAGATACGCAGTATTTT.

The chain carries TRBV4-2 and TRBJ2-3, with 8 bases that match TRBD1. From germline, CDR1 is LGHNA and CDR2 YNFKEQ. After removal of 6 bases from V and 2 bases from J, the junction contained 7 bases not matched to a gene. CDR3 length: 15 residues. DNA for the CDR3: TGTGCCAGCAGGATGACAGGGGTTACCACAGATACGCAGTATTTT. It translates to CASRMTGVTTDTQYF.

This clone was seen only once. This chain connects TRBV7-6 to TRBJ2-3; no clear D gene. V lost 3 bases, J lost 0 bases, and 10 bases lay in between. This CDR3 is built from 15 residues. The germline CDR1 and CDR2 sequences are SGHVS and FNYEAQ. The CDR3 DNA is TGTGCCAGCAGCTTTTACTTTTCTAGCACAGATACGCAGTATTTT. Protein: CASSFYFSSTDTQYF. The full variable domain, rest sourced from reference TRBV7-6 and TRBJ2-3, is GAGVSQSPRYKVTKRGQDVALRCDPISGHVSLYWYRQALGQGPEFLTYFNYEAQQDKSGLPNDRFSAERPEGSISTLTIQRTEQRDSAMYRCASSFYFSSTDTQYFGPGTRLTVL.

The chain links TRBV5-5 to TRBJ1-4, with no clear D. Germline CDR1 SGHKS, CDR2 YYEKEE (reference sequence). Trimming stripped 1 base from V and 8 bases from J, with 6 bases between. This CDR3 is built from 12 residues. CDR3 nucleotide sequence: TGTGCCAGCAGCTTGTGGGAGGAAAAACTGTTTTTT. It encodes CASSLWEEKLFF. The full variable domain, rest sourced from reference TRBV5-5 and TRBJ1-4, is DAGVTQSPTHLIKTRGQQVTLRCSPISGHKSVSWYQQVLGQGPQFIFQYYEKEERGRGNFPDRFSARQFPNYSSELNVNALLLGDSALYLCASSLWEEKLFFGSGTQLSVL.

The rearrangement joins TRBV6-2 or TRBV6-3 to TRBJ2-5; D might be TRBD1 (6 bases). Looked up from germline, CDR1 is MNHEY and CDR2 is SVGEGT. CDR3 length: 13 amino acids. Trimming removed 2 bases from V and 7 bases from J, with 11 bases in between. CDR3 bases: TGTGCCAGCAGTTACGGGCAGGGGTGGACCCAGTACTTC. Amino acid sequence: CASSYGQGWTQYF.